This TCR beta chain was captured by sequencing in a study of technical replicates of blood from a few donors (dated by TCRdb to the late 2010s). Library construction relied on the immunoSEQ multiplex PCR assay. Held by TCRdb, this immuneACCESS table contains in-frame sequences only and omits some clones. Under half of the omission traces to an unresolved V gene where checked; the cause of the rest is unknown. This sample lists about 76,000 clones; around nine tenths were detected once. The ten largest make up just under 0.25% of the sample. CDR1 and CDR2 are read off the germline V gene (reference sequence) as LNHNV and YYDKDF. Relative to germline, V is 0 bases shorter and J is 4 bases shorter, with 9 bases between their ends. Taken from cysteine to phenylalanine, the CDR3 has 14 residues. Left in the record is the CDR3 DNA by itself, 42 bases read in frame from the first base. With regard to this clone: Its antigen is unknown. There are no base qualities to consult, and no much larger clone falls within one base.

The chain is made from TRBV15 and TRBJ1-2; TRBD1 is a weak D gene call, 6 bases matching. Material: T cells isolated from PBMCs. This sequence originates from a human donor in good health. In nucleotide form, the sequence is TGTGCCACCAGCAGAGAGGGGGCAGGCTATGGCTACACCTTC. This is translated as CATSREGAGYGYTF.